This TCR beta chain is from a study of cytomegalovirus exposure and HLA in healthy donors. Study observations and caveats: Later analysis suggested most CMV-associated TCR beta chains were HLA-restricted. In a later analysis, DRB1 alleles had the most associated TCRs; HLA-C alleles the fewest. Previously analyzed data showed that most TCR beta V segments were productive at a frequency of about 90% or about 30%. Cytomegalovirus-associated TCR beta chains were listed, numbering some 170.

V trimming: 4 bases; J trimming: 13 bases; junction bases outside the gene matches: 7. The CDR3 extends over 12 amino acids. Per germline, CDR1 MNHNS and CDR2 SASEGT. PCR involved 60 Vbeta and 13 Jbeta primers. This table comes from immunoSEQ multiplex PCR, and its TCRdb copy is limited to in-frame clones, with some not included. The sample records under 250,000 clones, nearly 80% being singletons. This clone was seen a handful of times. Its antigen is not identified. The chain couples TRBV6-1 to TRBJ2-1; 7 bases are a match to TRBD1. This receptor was identified in a male donor in good health and CMV-seronegative. The sequenced material came from PBMCs. CDR3 region: CASSVRDSEQFF. The CDR3 DNA reads as TGTGCCAGCAGTGTCCGGGACAGCGAACAGTTCTTC.